This T cell receptor (beta chain) was documented in a study of CD8 T cells in ankylosing spondylitis (dated by TCRdb to 2017 to 2019). Regarding the complete study: The study set out to find disease-linked TCR variants by profiling T cell receptor beta repertoires in ankylosing spondylitis patients and healthy donors. The full study cohort comprised 20 to 25 ankylosing spondylitis patients and 85 to 120 healthy donors. Samples of peripheral blood were taken, and for ankylosing spondylitis patients, synovial fluid was collected as well. What the work shows at the level of the full study, not this receptor alone: The disease-linked clones were reported to be significantly enriched in matched synovial fluid samples from ankylosing spondylitis patients. The disease-linked clones had a CD8+ phenotype and were found at relatively low frequencies in peripheral blood. Blood from ankylosing spondylitis patients appeared to be characterized by a TCR beta motif made up of several highly homologous amino acid variants. Some of the motif variants had been reported before in the synovial fluid and blood of reactive arthritis patients, a finding that suggests common disease-initiation mechanisms.

The sample was run on an Illumina HiSeq 2500. TCR beta libraries were prepared by quantitative 5'-RACE with molecular barcodes. In the authors' own workflow: A new computational method based on a probabilistic model of VDJ rearrangement was used to identify disease-linked TCR variants. TCRdb reanalyzed the raw reads on its own, using fastp at Q25 for trimming and MiXCR for clone calling, and kept in-frame beta chains. Merged by CDR3 protein, the rows form single entries marked with the most common genes and DNA. TCRdb assigned the V and J calls; the authors' analysis was not used. For this sample there are roughly 150,000 distinct CDR3 sequences; 25% to 35% appear just once. 6% of the sample lies in the top ten. This clonotype was detected a few times. Its antigen is currently not known. Base qualities are missing; no much larger clone stands one base away. Synovial fluid samples were matched to blood samples from the same ankylosing spondylitis patients.

Trimming costs V 5 bases and J 2 bases, and their ends lie 9 bases apart. CDR1 and CDR2 (KGHSH, LQKENI) derive from the germline V gene. Counted from cysteine to phenylalanine, this CDR3 has 13 amino acids. Just the 39-base CDR3 DNA is kept, in frame starting at base 1. Sequencing was done on a sample of synovial fluid, either unsorted or a sorted T cell fraction (not recorded which). Here the chain combines TRBV18 and TRBJ2-5; the D region possibly corresponds to TRBD1 (5 bases align). The TCR sequence derives from a male donor with ankylosing spondylitis. The CDR3 region reads CASSSGQQETQYF. The nucleotide sequence reads TGTGCCAGCTCATCAGGACAACAAGAGACCCAGTACTTC.